This TCR beta chain was recorded in a study of breast tumors, draining lymph nodes, adjacent tissues. As regards this clonotype: What it binds is unknown.

Using its own MiXCR run on the multiplex PCR reads, TCRdb lists one record per CDR3 protein. Found here are about 230,000 distinct CDR3 sequences, 32% of them singletons; the top ten hold 1.4%. Findings of the study overall: Tumor T cell lymph node origin was a supported hypothesis, not proven. Luminal-like breast cancer showed significantly higher tumor–nontumor repertoire similarity than basal-like. Data fit most tumor T cells coming from lymph node, expanding in tumor. Compared with lymph nodes, tumors were less diverse; compared with nontumor tissue, more.

V lost 7 bases to trimming and J lost 0 bases, with 13 bases between them. The CDR3 is 14 residues long. Germline-derived CDR1 and CDR2 are SNHLY and FYNNEI. The lymph nodes were axillary draining lymph nodes from breast cancer patients. The receptor was isolated from a female donor with breast cancer. Some clones in this sample may be carry-over from other donors' samples. The chain carries TRBV2 and TRBJ2-7, with a possible D match to TRBD2 (5 bases). Source material: axillary lymph node tissue. Here the CDR3 reads CASTNSGSSYEQYF. DNA for the CDR3: TGTGCCAGCACGAACAGCGGAAGCTCCTACGAGCAGTACTTC.